This is a list of T cell receptor beta chains from one sample in a study of STAT5B mutations in CD4+ large granular lymphocyte leukemia. The data were produced by immunoSEQ multiplex PCR, yet TCRdb's version contains in-frame clones alone and is incomplete. The top ten clones hold around 1.7% of a sample with under 35,000 clones, roughly 65% of them seen once. Specimen: CD4+ T cells from blood buffy coats. Receptor source: a human donor in good health. CDR3s include the opening cysteine and the closing phenylalanine or tryptophan. A D gene is named only where the DNA matches it firmly. Expanded clones are given a class, and other clones once, few, many or no size at all.

TRBV4-3	-	TRBJ2-7	-	TGCGCCAGCAGCCAAGATCTCAGGTACGAGCAGTACTTC	CASSQDLRYEQYF
TRBV7-9	TRBD1	TRBJ1-1	-	TGTGCCAGCAGAAAAGGGACAGTGCACACTGAAGCTTTCTTT	CASRKGTVHTEAFF
TRBV6-4	TRBD1	TRBJ1-2	-	TGTGCCAGCAGAGGGGACAGGGCTGCGGATGGCTACACCTTC	CASRGDRAADGYTF
TRBV12-2	-	TRBJ1-6	-	TGTGCAAGTCGCTTAGGTTCACCCCTCCACTTT	CASRLGSPLHF
TRBV5-1	-	TRBJ2-2	-	TGCGCCAGCAGCTTGGACAGGGCTGGAGCCGGGGAGCTGTTTTTT	CASSLDRAGAGELFF
TRBV6-5	-	TRBJ1-2	-	TGTGCCAGCAGTTACAGCTTTAGTCAATCGGAAGGCTACACCTTC	CASSYSFSQSEGYTF
TRBV23-1	TRBD1	TRBJ2-1	-	TGCGCCAGCAGTCAATCGGGGACAGGGAAGAATGAGCAGTTCTTC	CASSQSGTGKNEQFF
TRBV19	-	TRBJ1-2	-	TGTGCCAGTAGTATAGGCTCGGGGAATAATGGCTACACCTTC	CASSIGSGNNGYTF
TRBV5-5	-	TRBJ1-2	-	TGTGCCAGCAGCCCTTGGGTAGGGGATGGCTACACCTTC	CASSPWVGDGYTF
TRBV11-1	-	TRBJ2-7	-	TGTGCCAGCAGCGACCTACGGGCCGGGGAGCAGTACTTC	CASSDLRAGEQYF
TRBV19	TRBD1	TRBJ1-1	-	TGTGCCAGTAGTAAGGGACAGGGGTCCATGAACACTGAAGCTTTCTTT	CASSKGQGSMNTEAFF
TRBV19	-	TRBJ1-1	-	TGTGCCAGTAGTATAAGGCAGGGGCTCACTGAAGCTTTCTTT	CASSIRQGLTEAFF
TRBV7-3	TRBD2	TRBJ2-2	-	TGTGCCAGCAGCTTGGGGGGGGTTAACGGGGAGCTGTTTTTT	CASSLGGVNGELFF
TRBV4-1	-	TRBJ1-5	few	TGCGCCAGCAGCCAAGATTTACAGGGAAGGGAGCCCCAGCATTTT	CASSQDLQGREPQHF
TRBV7-9	TRBD2	TRBJ2-1	-	TGTGCCAGCAGCTTACGTCAGCCAGCGGGGGGCGACAATGAGCAGTTCTTC	CASSLRQPAGGDNEQFF
TRBV5-1	-	TRBJ2-1	-	TGCGCCAGCAGCTCGGGGGGCGCCACCAATGAGCAGTTCTTC	CASSSGGATNEQFF
TRBV5-1	TRBD2	TRBJ2-7	once	TGCGCCAGCAGTTGGGCGGCTAGCGGGGCCACCTACGAGCAGTACTTC	CASSWAASGATYEQYF
TRBV7-9	-	TRBJ1-3	-	TGTGCCAGCAGCTTAGGGGAGGGAAACACCATATATTTT	CASSLGEGNTIYF
TRBV7-5	-	TRBJ1-4	-	TGTGCCAGAAGCTTCCGGGACAGGGTAATGGAAGAAAAACTGTTTTTT	CARSFRDRVMEEKLFF
TRBV5-1	-	TRBJ1-4	medium-sized	TGCGCCAGCAGCTTGGAGGACGGTAGGGAAAAACTGTTTTTT	CASSLEDGREKLFF
TRBV7-2	-	TRBJ1-2	-	TGTGCCAGCAGTTTCTATATCGGTGGCTACACCTTC	CASSFYIGGYTF
TRBV14	-	TRBJ1-1	-	TGTGCCAGCAGCCAAGCCTCAGAGGGAGCTTTCTTT	CASSQASEGAFF
TRBV18	-	TRBJ2-1	-	TGTGCCAGCTCACCCCCCGGGCCTCAGGGGCCTGAGCAGTTCTTC	CASSPPGPQGPEQFF
TRBV15	-	TRBJ1-4	-	TGTGCCACCAGCAGAATCGGACCGACAACTAATGAAAAACTGTTTTTT	CATSRIGPTTNEKLFF
TRBV6-7	-	TRBJ1-2	-	TGTGCCAGCAGTTACTCGGGGCGGGGCGGCTACACCTTC	CASSYSGRGGYTF
TRBV19	TRBD2	TRBJ2-7	-	TGTGCCAGTAGGAGCCCGTGGGGGGGTTACGAGCAGTACTTC	CASRSPWGGYEQYF
TRBV11-3	-	TRBJ2-7	-	TGTGCCAGCGCCCCGGGTGGGTACGAGCAGTACTTC	CASAPGGYEQYF
TRBV6-4	TRBD1	TRBJ1-5	few	TGTGCCAGCAGTGAAGGGGGCGGTCAGCCCCAGCATTTT	CASSEGGGQPQHF
TRBV7-2	TRBD2	TRBJ2-2	-	TGTGCCAGCAGCTTAGGGGCGGGGGGAAACACCGGGGAGCTGTTTTTT	CASSLGAGGNTGELFF
TRBV7-3	TRBD1	TRBJ1-2	few	TGTGCCAGCAGCTTAGGAGGGGGCCGCGGCTACACCTTC	CASSLGGGRGYTF
TRBV10-1	-	TRBJ2-5	medium-sized	TGCGCCACCCTGCCTAACAGGATCCAAGAGACCCAGTACTTC	CATLPNRIQETQYF
TRBV19	TRBD1	TRBJ2-5	few	TGTGCCAGTAGTAAAGGGGGCTCAAATCAAGAGACCCAGTACTTC	CASSKGGSNQETQYF
TRBV2	-	TRBJ1-2	-	TGTGCCAGCATCAGGACGGGGCAGTACTATGGCTACACCTTC	CASIRTGQYYGYTF
TRBV5-4	-	TRBJ1-2	-	TGTGCCAGCAGCTTGTTGTCCCCGCCTAACTATGGCTACACCTTC	CASSLLSPPNYGYTF
TRBV10-2	-	TRBJ1-2	-	TGCGCCAGCAGAGCGGGACACACTAACTATGGCTACACCTTC	CASRAGHTNYGYTF
TRBV7-2	-	TRBJ1-6	-	TGTGCCAGCAGCGAACCCGGGATGGATAATTCACCCCTCCACTTT	CASSEPGMDNSPLHF
TRBV10-3	-	TRBJ2-2	-	TGTGCCATCAGTCCGGGACAAAGCACCGGGGAGCTGTTTTTT	CAISPGQSTGELFF